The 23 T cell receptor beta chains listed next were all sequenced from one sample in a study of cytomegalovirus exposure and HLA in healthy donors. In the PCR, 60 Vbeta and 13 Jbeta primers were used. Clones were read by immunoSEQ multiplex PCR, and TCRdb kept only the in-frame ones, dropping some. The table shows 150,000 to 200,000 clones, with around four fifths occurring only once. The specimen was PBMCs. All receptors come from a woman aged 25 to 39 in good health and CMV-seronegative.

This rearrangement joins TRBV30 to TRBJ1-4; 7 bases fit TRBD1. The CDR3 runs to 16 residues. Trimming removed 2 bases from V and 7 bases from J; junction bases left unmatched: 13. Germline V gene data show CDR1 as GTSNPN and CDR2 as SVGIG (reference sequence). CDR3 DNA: TGTGCCTGGAGTTTAATTGGGGACAGACCAATTGAAAAACTGTTTTTT. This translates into CAWSLIGDRPIEKLFF.

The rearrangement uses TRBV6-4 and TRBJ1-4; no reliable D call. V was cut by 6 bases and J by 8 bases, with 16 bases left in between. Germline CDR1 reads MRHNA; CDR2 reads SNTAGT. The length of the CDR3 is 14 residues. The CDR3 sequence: CASSIHLLREKLFF. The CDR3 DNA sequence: TGTGCCAGCAGCATCCATCTTCTCCGGGAAAAACTGTTTTTT.

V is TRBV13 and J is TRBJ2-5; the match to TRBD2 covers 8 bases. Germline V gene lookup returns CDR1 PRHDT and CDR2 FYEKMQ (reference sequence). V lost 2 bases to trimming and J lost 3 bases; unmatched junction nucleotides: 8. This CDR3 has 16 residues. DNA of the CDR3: TGTGCCAGCAGCTTATCCGGCGGGGGGCCCGAAGAGACCCAGTACTTC. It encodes CASSLSGGGPEETQYF.

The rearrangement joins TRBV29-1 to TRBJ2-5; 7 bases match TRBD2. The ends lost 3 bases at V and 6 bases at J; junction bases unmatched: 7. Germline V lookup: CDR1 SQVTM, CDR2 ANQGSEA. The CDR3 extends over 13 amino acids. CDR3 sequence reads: CSVEGRAAKTQYF. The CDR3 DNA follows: TGCAGCGTTGAGGGGAGGGCTGCCAAGACCCAGTACTTC.

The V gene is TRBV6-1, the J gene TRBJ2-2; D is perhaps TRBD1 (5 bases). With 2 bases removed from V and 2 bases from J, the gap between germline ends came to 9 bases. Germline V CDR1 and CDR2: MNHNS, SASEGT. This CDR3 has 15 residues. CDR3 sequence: CASSERTFNTGELFF. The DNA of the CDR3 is TGTGCCAGCAGTGAACGGACATTTAACACCGGGGAGCTGTTTTTT.

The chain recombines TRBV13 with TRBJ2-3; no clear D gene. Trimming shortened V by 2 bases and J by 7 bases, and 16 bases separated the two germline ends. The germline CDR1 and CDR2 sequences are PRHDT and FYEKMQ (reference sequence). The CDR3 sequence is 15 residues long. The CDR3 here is CASSLNLQSINTQYF. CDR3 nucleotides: TGTGCCAGCAGCTTAAATTTACAGTCAATCAATACGCAGTATTTT.

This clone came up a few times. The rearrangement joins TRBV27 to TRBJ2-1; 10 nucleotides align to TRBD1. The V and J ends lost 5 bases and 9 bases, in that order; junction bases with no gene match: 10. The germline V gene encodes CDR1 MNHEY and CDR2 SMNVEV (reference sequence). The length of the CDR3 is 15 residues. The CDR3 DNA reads TGTGCCAGCAGTGGGACAGGGGCCAAACGCCGTGAGCAGTTCTTC. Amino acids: CASSGTGAKRREQFF.

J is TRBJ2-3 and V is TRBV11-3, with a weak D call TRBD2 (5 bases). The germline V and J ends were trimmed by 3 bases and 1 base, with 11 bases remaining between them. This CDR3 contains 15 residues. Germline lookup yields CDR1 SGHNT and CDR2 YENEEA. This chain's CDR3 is CASSFRGVGTDTQYF. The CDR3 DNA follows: TGTGCCAGCAGCTTCCGGGGAGTTGGCACAGATACGCAGTATTTT.

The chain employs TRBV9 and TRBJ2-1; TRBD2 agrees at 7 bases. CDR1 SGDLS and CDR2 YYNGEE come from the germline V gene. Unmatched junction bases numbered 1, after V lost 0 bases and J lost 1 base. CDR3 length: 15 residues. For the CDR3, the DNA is TGTGCCAGCAGCGTAGTCGGGGGGTCCTACAATGAGCAGTTCTTC. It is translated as CASSVVGGSYNEQFF.

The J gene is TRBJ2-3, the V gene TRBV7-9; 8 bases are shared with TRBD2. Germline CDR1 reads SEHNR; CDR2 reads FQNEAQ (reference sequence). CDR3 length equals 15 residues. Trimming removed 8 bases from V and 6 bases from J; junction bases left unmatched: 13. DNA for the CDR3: TGTGCCAGCGCCACCGTCGGGGGGGCTCGCGATACGCAGTATTTT. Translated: CASATVGGARDTQYF.

Here the CDR3 DNA reads TGTGCCACCAGCAGAGATTACAGCGGGCCGGCGGATACGCAGTATTTT. This encodes CATSRDYSGPADTQYF. The chain recombines TRBV15 with TRBJ2-3, with D tentatively TRBD2 (6 bases). This CDR3 is built from 16 residues. V was clipped by 0 bases and J by 6 bases, with 16 bases between them. Germline-derived CDR1 and CDR2 are LNHNV and YYDKDF (reference sequence).

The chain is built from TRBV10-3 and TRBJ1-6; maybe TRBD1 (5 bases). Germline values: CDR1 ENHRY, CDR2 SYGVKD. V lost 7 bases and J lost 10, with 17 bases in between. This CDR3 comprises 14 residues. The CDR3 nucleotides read TGTGCCATCACTCCGGGACTGTCGGGCTCACCCCTCCACTTT. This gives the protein CAITPGLSGSPLHF.

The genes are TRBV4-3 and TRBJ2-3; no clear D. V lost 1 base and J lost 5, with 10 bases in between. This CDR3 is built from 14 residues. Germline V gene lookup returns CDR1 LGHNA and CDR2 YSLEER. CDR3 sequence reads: CASSQARFEDTQYF. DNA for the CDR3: TGCGCCAGCAGCCAAGCGAGGTTCGAAGATACGCAGTATTTT.

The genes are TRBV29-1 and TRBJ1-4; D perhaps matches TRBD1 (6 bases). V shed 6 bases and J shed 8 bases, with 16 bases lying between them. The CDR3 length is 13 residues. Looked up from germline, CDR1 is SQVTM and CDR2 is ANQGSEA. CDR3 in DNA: TGCAGCGTCGGTCCAGGGGACGGGGAAAAACTGTTTTTT. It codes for CSVGPGDGEKLFF.

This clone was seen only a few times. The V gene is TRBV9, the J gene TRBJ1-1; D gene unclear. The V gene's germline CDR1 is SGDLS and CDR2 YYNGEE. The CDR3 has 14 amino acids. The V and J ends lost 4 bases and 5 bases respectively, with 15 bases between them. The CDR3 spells CASSPSSSNTEAFF. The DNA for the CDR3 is TGTGCCAGCAGCCCTTCGAGCTCAAATACTGAAGCTTTCTTT.

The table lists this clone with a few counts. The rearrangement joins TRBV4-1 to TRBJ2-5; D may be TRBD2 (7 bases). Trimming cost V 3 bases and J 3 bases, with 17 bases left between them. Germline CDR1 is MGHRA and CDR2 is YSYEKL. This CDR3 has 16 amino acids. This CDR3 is CASSHPRGGSEETQYF. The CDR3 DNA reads TGCGCCAGCAGCCATCCTAGGGGGGGCAGTGAAGAGACCCAGTACTTC.

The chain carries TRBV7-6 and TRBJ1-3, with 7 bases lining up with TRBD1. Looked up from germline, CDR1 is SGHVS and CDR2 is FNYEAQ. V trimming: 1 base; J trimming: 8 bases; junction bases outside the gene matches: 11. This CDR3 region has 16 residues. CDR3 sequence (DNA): TGTGCCAGCAGCTTAGGAGGAGACAGGGTATTGGACACCATATATTTT. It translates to CASSLGGDRVLDTIYF.

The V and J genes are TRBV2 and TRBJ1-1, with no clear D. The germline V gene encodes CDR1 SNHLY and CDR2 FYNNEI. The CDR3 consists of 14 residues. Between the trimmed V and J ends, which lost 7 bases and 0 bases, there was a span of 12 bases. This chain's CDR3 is CASTNPQLNTEAFF. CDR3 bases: TGTGCCAGCACCAATCCACAGTTGAACACTGAAGCTTTCTTT.

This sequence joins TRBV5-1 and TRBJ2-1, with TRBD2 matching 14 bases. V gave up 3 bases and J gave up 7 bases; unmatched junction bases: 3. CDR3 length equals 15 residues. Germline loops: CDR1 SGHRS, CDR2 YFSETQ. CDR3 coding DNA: TGCGCCAGCAGCTGGACTAGCGGGGGGTTGAATGAGCAGTTCTTC. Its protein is CASSWTSGGLNEQFF.

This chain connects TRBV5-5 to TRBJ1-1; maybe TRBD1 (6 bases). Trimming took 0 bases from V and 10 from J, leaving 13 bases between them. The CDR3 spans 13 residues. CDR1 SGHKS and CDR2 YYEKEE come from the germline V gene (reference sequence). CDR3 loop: CASSLGYTGTAFF. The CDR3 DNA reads TGTGCCAGCAGCTTGGGGTATACAGGGACAGCTTTCTTT.

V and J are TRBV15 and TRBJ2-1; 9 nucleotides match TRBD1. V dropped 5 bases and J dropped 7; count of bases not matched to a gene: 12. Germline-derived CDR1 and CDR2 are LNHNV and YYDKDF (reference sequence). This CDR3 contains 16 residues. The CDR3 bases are TGTGCCACCAGCCCCAGCCCCGGGACAGGGAAAAATGAGCAGTTCTTC. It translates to CATSPSPGTGKNEQFF. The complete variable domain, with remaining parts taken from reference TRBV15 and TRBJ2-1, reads DAMVIQNPRYQVTQFGKPVTLSCSQTLNHNVMYWYQQKSSQAPKLLFHYYDKDFNNEADTPDNFQSRRPNTSFCFLDIRSPGLGDTAMYLCATSPSPGTGKNEQFFGPGTRLTVL.

This CDR3 reads CASSEMAGGPGELFF. The CDR3 coding sequence is TGTGCCAGTAGTGAGATGGCGGGTGGACCCGGGGAGCTGTTTTTT. V usage is TRBV19 and J usage is TRBJ2-2; a possible D gene is TRBD2 (5 bases). Trimming pared 5 bases from V and 6 bases from J, leaving 16 bases between. CDR1 is LNHDA, CDR2 SQIVND, per germline (reference sequence). The CDR3 has 15 residues.

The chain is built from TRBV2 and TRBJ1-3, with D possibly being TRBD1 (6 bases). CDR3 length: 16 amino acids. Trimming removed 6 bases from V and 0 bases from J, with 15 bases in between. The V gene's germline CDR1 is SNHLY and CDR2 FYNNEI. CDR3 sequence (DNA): TGTGCCAGCAGGGAGAGTGTACAGGGCTCTGGAAACACCATATATTTT. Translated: CASRESVQGSGNTIYF.